The entry that follows covers one T cell receptor beta chain sequence. Its target is unknown. A read error may account for a junction end that differs from germline. Unique-molecular-identifier-tagged TCR beta cDNA libraries were used. TCRdb passed the PCR reads through MiXCR, listing each CDR3 protein once. Of 550,000 to 700,000 distinct CDR3 sequences in the sample, 44% are singletons; the top ten hold approximately 1.7%. Germline values: CDR1 SQVTM, CDR2 ANQGSEA. This CDR3 has 15 residues. The data were obtained in a study of post-analysis software for immune sequencing data. Study-wide results and caveats: Comparison of patients with controls showed roughly five TRBV segments more frequent in patients, TRBV5-6, TRBV5-1 and TRBV20-1 among them.

This sequence joins TRBV29-1 and TRBJ2-7; D is possibly TRBD2 (6 bases). The receptor was isolated from a girl under 18 with multiple sclerosis. What was sequenced was blood. CDR3 amino acids: CSVEDRGRDSYGQYF. Here the CDR3 DNA reads TGCAGCGTTGAAGATAGGGGCAGGGACTCCTACGGGCAGTACTTC.